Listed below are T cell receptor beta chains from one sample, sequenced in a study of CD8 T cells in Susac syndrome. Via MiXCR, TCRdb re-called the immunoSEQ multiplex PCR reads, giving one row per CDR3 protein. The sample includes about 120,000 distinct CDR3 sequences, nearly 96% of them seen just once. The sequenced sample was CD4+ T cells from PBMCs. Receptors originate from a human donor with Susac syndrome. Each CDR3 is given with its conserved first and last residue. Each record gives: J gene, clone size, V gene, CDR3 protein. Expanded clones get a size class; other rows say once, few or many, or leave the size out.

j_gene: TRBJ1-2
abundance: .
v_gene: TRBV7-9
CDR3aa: CASSRDTGRGYTF

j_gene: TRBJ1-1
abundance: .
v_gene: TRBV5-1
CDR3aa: CASSPGTGIRDTEAFF

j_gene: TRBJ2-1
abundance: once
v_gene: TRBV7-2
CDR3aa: CASTPLAPYGNEQFF

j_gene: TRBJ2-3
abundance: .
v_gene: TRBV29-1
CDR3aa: CSVVLSGGFTDTQYF

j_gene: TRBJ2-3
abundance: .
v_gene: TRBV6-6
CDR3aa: CASRGHSTDTQYF

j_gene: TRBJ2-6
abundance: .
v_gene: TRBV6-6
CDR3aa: CASSPHWANVLTF

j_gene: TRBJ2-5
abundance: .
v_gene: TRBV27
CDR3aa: CASSSPGRETQYF

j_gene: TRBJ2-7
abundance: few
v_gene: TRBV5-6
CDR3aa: CASRRREGLYEQYF

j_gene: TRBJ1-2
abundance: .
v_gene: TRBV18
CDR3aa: CASSDLPRGGGYTF

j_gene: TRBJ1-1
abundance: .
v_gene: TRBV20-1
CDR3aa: CSAREALWGNTEAFF

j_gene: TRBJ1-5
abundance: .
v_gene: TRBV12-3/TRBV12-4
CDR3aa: CASSLAGERQPQHF

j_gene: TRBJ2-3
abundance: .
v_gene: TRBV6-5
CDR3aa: CASTRGSGDTQYF

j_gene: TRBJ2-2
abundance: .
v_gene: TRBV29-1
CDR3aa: CSVEALDVNTGELFF

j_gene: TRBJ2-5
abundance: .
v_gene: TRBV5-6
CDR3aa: CASSPGQVPRETQYF

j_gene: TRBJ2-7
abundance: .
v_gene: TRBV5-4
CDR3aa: CASSPRGTTNYEQYF

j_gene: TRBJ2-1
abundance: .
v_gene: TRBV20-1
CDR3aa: CSATNFRASSYNEQFF

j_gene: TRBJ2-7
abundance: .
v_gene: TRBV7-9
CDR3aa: CASSPPTSDDKDEQYF

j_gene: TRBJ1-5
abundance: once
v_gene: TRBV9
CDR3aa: CASSVEWTDGPQHF

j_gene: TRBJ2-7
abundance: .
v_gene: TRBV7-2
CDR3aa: CASSEWAPYEQYF

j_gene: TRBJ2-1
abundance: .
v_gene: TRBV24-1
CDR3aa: CATSDSGRNNEQFF

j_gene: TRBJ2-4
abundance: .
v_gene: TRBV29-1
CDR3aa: CSVVGRGGENIQYF

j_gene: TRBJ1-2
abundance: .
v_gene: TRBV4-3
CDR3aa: CASSQDERGAYGYTF

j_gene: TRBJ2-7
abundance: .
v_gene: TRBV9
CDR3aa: CASSPTSGRYEQYF

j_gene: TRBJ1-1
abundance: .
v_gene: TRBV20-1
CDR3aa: CSARDSRLNTEAFF

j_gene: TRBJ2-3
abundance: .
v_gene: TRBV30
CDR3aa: CAWSAQGSDTQYF

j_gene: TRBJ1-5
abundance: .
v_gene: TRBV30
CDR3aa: CAWSVGWDTNSNQPQHF

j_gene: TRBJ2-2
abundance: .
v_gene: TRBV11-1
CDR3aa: CASSRTLQGELFF

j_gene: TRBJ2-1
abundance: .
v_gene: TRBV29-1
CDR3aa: CSVDSGISYNEQFF

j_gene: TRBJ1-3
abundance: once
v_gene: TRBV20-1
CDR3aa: CSASQHRAGNTIYF

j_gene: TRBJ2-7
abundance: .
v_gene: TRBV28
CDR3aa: CASSLPPYEQYF

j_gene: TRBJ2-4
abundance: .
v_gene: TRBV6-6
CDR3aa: CASSSEIRIGIQYF

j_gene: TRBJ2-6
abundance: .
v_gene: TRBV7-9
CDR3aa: CASSLSVSGANVLTF

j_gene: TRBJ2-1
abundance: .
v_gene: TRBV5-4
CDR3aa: CASRLAGGREQFF

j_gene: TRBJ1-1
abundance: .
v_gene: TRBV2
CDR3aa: CASSLDSNTEAFF

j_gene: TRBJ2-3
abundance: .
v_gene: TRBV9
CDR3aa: CASSVGDRSLDTQYF

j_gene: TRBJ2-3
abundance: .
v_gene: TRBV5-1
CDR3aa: CASSLQWSTDTQYF

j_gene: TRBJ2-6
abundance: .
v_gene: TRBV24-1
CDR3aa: CATSDTGGSEANVLTF

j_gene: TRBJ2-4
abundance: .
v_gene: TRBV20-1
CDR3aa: CSAERENIQYF

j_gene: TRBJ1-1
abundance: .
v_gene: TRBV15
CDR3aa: CATSRVGTPNTEAFF

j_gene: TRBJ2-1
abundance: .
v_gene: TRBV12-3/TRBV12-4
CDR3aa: CASTNWGTKFSNEQFF

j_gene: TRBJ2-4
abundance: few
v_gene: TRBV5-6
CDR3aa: CASSLERGNIQYF

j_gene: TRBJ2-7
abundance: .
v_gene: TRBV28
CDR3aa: CASSFGQVYEQYF

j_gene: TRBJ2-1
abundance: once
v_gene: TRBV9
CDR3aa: CASSAAGGAGSYNEQFF

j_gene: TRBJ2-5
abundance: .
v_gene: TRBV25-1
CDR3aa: CASTYAGGETQYF

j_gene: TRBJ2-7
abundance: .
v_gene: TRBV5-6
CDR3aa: CASSSAGYEQYF

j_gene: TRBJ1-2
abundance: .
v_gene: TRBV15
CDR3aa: CATSRDREDYGYTF

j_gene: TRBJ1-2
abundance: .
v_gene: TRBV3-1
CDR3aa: CASSQAVGARGYGYTF

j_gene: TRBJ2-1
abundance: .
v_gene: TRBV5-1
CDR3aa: CASTPGGSTGDEQFF

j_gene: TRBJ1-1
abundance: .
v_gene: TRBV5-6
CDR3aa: CASSFPTGGTEAFF

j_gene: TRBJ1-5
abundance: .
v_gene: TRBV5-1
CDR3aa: CASSSSGDYKNQHF

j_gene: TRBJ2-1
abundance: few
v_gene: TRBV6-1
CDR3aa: CASSREGQFFNEQFF

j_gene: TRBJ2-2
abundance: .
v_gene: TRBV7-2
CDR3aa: CASSLDSSRYTGELFF